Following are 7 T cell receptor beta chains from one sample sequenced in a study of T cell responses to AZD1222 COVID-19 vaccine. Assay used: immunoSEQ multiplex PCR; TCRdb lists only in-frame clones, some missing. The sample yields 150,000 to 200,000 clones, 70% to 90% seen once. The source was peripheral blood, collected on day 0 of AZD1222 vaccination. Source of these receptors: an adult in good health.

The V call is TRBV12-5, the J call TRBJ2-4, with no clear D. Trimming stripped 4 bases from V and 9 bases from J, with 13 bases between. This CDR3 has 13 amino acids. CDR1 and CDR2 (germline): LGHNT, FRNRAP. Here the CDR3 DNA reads TGTGCTAGTGGTTCCGGACGTACCGGCATTCAGTACTTC. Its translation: CASGSGRTGIQYF.

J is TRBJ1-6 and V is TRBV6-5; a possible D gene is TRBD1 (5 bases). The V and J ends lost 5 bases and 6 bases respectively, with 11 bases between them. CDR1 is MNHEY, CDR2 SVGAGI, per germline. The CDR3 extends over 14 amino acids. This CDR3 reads CASSQQVPNSPLHF. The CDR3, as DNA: TGTGCCAGCAGTCAACAGGTGCCTAATTCACCCCTCCACTTT.

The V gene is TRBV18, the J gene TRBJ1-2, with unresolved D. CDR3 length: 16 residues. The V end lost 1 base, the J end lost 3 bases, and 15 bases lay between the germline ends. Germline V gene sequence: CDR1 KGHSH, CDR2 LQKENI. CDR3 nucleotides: TGTGCCAGCTCACCACGCCTCGAAGGGTTGGACTATGGCTACACCTTC. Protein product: CASSPRLEGLDYGYTF.

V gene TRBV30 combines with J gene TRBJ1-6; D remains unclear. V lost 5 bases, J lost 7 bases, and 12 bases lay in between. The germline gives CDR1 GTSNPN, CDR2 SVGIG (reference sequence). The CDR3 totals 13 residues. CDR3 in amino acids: CAWGYSVNSPLHF. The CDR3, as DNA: TGTGCCTGGGGTTACAGTGTAAATTCACCCCTCCACTTT.

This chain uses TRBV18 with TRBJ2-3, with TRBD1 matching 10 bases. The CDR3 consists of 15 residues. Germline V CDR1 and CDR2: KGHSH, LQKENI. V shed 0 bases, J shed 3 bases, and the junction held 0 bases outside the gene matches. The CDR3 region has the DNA TGTGCCAGCTCACCACCGGGACAGGGGACAGATACGCAGTATTTT. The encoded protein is CASSPPGQGTDTQYF.

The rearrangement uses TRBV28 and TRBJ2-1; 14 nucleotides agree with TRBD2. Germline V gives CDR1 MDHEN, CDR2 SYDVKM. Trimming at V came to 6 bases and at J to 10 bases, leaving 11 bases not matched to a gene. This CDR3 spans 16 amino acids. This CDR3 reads CASSGGGLAGAGEQFF. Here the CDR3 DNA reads TGTGCCAGCAGCGGAGGGGGACTAGCGGGAGCAGGGGAGCAGTTCTTC.

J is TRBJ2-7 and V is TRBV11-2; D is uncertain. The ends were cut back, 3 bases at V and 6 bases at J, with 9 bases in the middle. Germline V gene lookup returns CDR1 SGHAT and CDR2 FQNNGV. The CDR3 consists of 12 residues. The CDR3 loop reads CASSLPLSEQYF. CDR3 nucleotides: TGTGCCAGCAGCTTGCCCCTCTCCGAGCAGTACTTC. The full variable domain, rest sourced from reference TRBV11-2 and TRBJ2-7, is EAGVAQSPRYKIIEKRQSVAFWCNPISGHATLYWYQQILGQGPKLLIQFQNNGVVDDSQLPKDRFSAERLKGVDSTLKIQPAKLEDSAVYLCASSLPLSEQYFGPGTRLTVT.